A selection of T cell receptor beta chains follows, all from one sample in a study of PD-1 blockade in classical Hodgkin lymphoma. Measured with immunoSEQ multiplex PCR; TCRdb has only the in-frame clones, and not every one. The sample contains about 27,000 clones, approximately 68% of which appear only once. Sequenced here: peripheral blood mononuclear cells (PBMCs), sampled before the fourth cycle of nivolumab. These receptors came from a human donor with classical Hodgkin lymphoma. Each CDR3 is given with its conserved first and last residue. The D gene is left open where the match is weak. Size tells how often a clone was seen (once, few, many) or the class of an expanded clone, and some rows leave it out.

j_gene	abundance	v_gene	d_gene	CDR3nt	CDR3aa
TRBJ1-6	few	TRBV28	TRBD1	TGTGCCAGCAGTTTAGGTCGGTGGGTACAGGGGATCAATTCACCCCTCCACTTT	CASSLGRWVQGINSPLHF
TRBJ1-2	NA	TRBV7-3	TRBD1	TGTGCCAGCAGCGAGTCCGGGACAGGAACCTATGGCTACACCTTC	CASSESGTGTYGYTF
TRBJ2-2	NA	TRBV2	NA	TGTGCCAGCTCGATTAGACAGGACACCGGGGAGCTGTTTTTT	CASSIRQDTGELFF
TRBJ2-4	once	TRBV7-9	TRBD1	TGTGCCAGCAGTGGGACAGGGTTTGACATTCAGTACTTC	CASSGTGFDIQYF
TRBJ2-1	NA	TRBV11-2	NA	TGTGCCAGCAGCTTATTGGGCAGGGTCAATGAGCAGTTCTTC	CASSLLGRVNEQFF
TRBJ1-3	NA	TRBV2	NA	TGTGCCAGCAGCCCCCGGCCTGCCCTCTCTGGAAACACCATATATTTT	CASSPRPALSGNTIYF
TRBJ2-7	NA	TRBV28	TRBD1	TGTGCCAGCAGTTCTACCTCCCCGGGCACAGGGGCCCCCTACGAGCAGTACTTC	CASSSTSPGTGAPYEQYF
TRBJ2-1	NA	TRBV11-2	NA	TGTGCCAGCAGCTTCCCTCCAGCTTCCCAAACGGGTGAGCAGTTCTTC	CASSFPPASQTGEQFF
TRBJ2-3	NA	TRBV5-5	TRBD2	TGTGCCAGCAGCTTGGCCGAAAGCGGGAGGACAGATACGCAGTATTTT	CASSLAESGRTDTQYF
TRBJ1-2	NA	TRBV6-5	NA	TGTGCCAGCAGTGCGGGACCTTATGGCTACACCTTC	CASSAGPYGYTF
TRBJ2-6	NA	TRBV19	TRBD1	TGTGCCAGTAGTGTACCGGGACAGGGATTACCTGGGGCCAACGTCCTGACTTTC	CASSVPGQGLPGANVLTF
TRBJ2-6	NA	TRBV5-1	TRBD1	TGCGCCAGCAGCTTGGGGGACAGAAACTCTGGGGCCAACGTCCTGACTTTC	CASSLGDRNSGANVLTF
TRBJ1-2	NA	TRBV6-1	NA	TGTGCCAGCAGCGAGGCGGGGGGCCCCTCGGCCTTC	CASSEAGGPSAF
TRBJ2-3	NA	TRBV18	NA	TGTGCCAGCTCACCACAGGCAGGGGGGCGCACAGATACGCAGTATTTT	CASSPQAGGRTDTQYF
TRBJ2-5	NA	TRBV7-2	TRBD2	TGTGCCAGCAGCTTAGCAGGACTAGCGGGATCGGGGCAAGAGACCCAGTACTTC	CASSLAGLAGSGQETQYF
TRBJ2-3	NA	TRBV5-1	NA	TGCGCCAGCAGCTTGGCCGAGGCGGGGTTGGCAGATACGCAGTATTTT	CASSLAEAGLADTQYF
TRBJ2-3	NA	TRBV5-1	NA	TGCGCCAGCACCGTCTCGCCGGACACAGATACGCAGTATTTT	CASTVSPDTDTQYF
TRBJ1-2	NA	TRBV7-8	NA	TGTGCCATCAGGTCTTACTATGGCTACACCTTC	CAIRSYYGYTF